These T cell receptor beta chains were read from a single sample in a study of shared T cell receptors in the human thymus. Produced via immunoSEQ multiplex PCR; TCRdb's table is partial and in-frame only. Altogether some 700,000 clones are present, 70% to 90% being singletons, with the ten largest covering under 0.012%. This sample also appeared in a second study, on human thymus T cells.

Input material: thymocytes. The receptors stem from a girl in the first two years of life with a congenital heart defect. Each CDR3 is given with its conserved first and last residue. The order of the fields is V gene, clone size, CDR3 length, D gene, J gene, CDR3 DNA, CDR3 protein. A D gene is named only where the DNA matches it firmly. Only part of the rows carry a size: once, few, many, or a class if the clone is expanded.

>TRBV6-5|NA|16|TRBD1|TRBJ2-1
TGTGCCAGCAGTTATAAGAGACAGGGGGCCTTTCATGAGCAGTTCTTC
CASSYKRQGAFHEQFF
>TRBV6-1|NA|14|TRBD1|TRBJ2-7
TGTGCCAGCAGTGCCAGGGGGCGCGCCTACGAGCAGTACTTC
CASSARGRAYEQYF
>TRBV19|NA|15|NA|TRBJ1-1
TGTGCCAGTTACCATGAGGGCAGACGGGGCACTGAAGCTTTCTTT
CASYHEGRRGTEAFF
>TRBV5-1|NA|11|TRBD1|TRBJ1-2
TGCGCCAGCACTACAGGGGTCGGCTACACCTTC
CASTTGVGYTF
>TRBV30|NA|11|NA|TRBJ2-5
TGTGCCTGGAGTACAAAAGAGACCCAGTACTTC
CAWSTKETQYF
>TRBV2|NA|16|TRBD1|TRBJ1-4
TGTGCCAGCTATAGGACAGGGACCGCTTTCAATGAAAAACTGTTTTTT
CASYRTGTAFNEKLFF
>TRBV5-1|once|15|NA|TRBJ1-2
TGCGCCAGCTCGTCCTCTCTCGGGGATAACTATGGCTACACCTTC
CASSSSLGDNYGYTF
>TRBV5-4|NA|15|NA|TRBJ1-1
TGTGCCAGCAGCTTTAAGACAGAGATGAACACTGAAGCTTTCTTT
CASSFKTEMNTEAFF
>TRBV6-5|NA|16|NA|TRBJ1-1
TGTGCCAGCAGTTTACCGGGACTCCCGGGGAACACTGAAGCTTTCTTT
CASSLPGLPGNTEAFF
>TRBV25-1|NA|16|TRBD2|TRBJ2-3
TGTGCCAGCCCCCCCTCTAGCGGGGGGCACACAGATACGCAGTATTTT
CASPPSSGGHTDTQYF
>TRBV28|NA|15|NA|TRBJ2-7
TGTGCCAGCAGTTTGGATCGGGAGATAACCTACGAGCAGTACTTC
CASSLDREITYEQYF
>TRBV9|NA|17|NA|TRBJ1-1
TGTGCCAGCAGCGGCCCCACCCATACAGGTGGGAACACTGAAGCTTTCTTT
CASSGPTHTGGNTEAFF
>TRBV7-6|once|18|TRBD1|TRBJ2-2
TGTGCCAGCAGCCAACGTCCGGGACAGCCGATTTTCACCGGGGAGCTGTTTTTT
CASSQRPGQPIFTGELFF
>TRBV5-1|NA|13|NA|TRBJ1-6
TGCGCCAGCAGCTACAGGGAGGGGTCACCCCTCCACTTT
CASSYREGSPLHF
>TRBV9|once|19|TRBD2|TRBJ2-3
TGTGCCAGCAGCGTAGCTCGGAGCCTAGCGGGGGGACCCACAGATACGCAGTATTTT
CASSVARSLAGGPTDTQYF
>TRBV2|NA|17|TRBD2|TRBJ2-3
TGTGCCAGCAGCCTAGGAAGAGCGGGGGGCCACACAGATACGCAGTATTTT
CASSLGRAGGHTDTQYF
>TRBV7-9|NA|17|TRBD2|TRBJ2-7
TGTGCCAGCAGCTTAGAGCCCCAGCGGGGGGCAAACTACGAGCAGTACTTC
CASSLEPQRGANYEQYF
>TRBV6-1|NA|14|NA|TRBJ1-5
TGTGCCAGCAGCCAGGGACTGTTCAATCAGCCCCAGCATTTT
CASSQGLFNQPQHF
>TRBV28|NA|11|NA|TRBJ1-1
TGTGCCAGCAGTGGAGACACTGAAGCTTTCTTT
CASSGDTEAFF
>TRBV19|NA|14|TRBD1|TRBJ1-2
TGTGCCAGTAACCGACAGGGTAGCGACTATGGCTACACCTTC
CASNRQGSDYGYTF
>TRBV14|NA|15|NA|TRBJ1-2
TGTGCCAGCAGCCCGACGATTGAGGCTAACTATGGCTACACCTTC
CASSPTIEANYGYTF
>TRBV9|once|13|NA|TRBJ1-2
TGTGCCAGCAGCCACTCCAGGGTTTGGGGCTACACCTTC
CASSHSRVWGYTF
>TRBV5-1|NA|16|NA|TRBJ2-7
TGCGCCAGCAGCTTGTCCCAGAGGGGGGGTATGGACGAGCAGTACTTC
CASSLSQRGGMDEQYF
>TRBV4-3|NA|14|TRBD1|TRBJ1-4
TGCGCCAGCAGCCACCCCAGGGACAGCGAAAAACTGTTTTTT
CASSHPRDSEKLFF
>TRBV6-5|NA|12|NA|TRBJ2-2
TGTGCCAGCAGACACGGGGGCGGGGAGCTGTTTTTT
CASRHGGGELFF
>TRBV7-7|NA|13|NA|TRBJ2-1
TGTGCTAGCAGCCCCAACGGGGTCAATGAGCAGTTCTTC
CASSPNGVNEQFF
>TRBV14|NA|15|NA|TRBJ2-1
TGTGCCAGCAGCCAGCGGGACAGCCCCTACAATGAGCAGTTCTTC
CASSQRDSPYNEQFF
>TRBV7-2|NA|16|TRBD1|TRBJ1-1
TGTGCCAGCAGCTCGGGACAGCTAAATCCAAACACTGAAGCTTTCTTT
CASSSGQLNPNTEAFF
>TRBV7-9|NA|14|NA|TRBJ1-1
TGTGCCAGCAGCTTACGACAGGATGAGGGGGAAGCTTTCTTT
CASSLRQDEGEAFF
>TRBV10-2|NA|13|NA|TRBJ2-4
TGCGCCAGCAGGAAGGACAGTAAAAACATTCAGTACTTC
CASRKDSKNIQYF
>TRBV2|NA|19|NA|TRBJ2-1
TGTGCCAGCAGTGAAGGTACCTCATTCTATACGTCAAACCACAATGAGCAGTTCTTC
CASSEGTSFYTSNHNEQFF
>TRBV10-2|NA|17|NA|TRBJ1-2
TGCGCCAGCAGTGAGTATGTGCCGGCGGGACGCAACTATGGCTACACCTTC
CASSEYVPAGRNYGYTF
>TRBV4-3|NA|14|TRBD1|TRBJ2-7
TGCGCCAGCAGCCAGTGGGACAGGGTCTACGAGCAGTACTTC
CASSQWDRVYEQYF
>TRBV5-1|NA|15|NA|TRBJ1-3
TGCGCCAGCAGCTTGAGCCCGGGCTCTGGAAACACCATATATTTT
CASSLSPGSGNTIYF
>TRBV6-5|NA|15|NA|TRBJ1-1
TGTGCCAGCAGTTACTCACACAGCCGGAACACTGAAGCTTTCTTT
CASSYSHSRNTEAFF
>TRBV9|NA|11|NA|TRBJ1-2
TGTGCCAGCGCCTCGGGGTATGGCTACACCTTC
CASASGYGYTF
>TRBV2|once|13|TRBD2|TRBJ2-5
TGTGCCAGCAGTGGGACTAGCGGCGGGACCCAGTACTTC
CASSGTSGGTQYF
>TRBV20-1|NA|11|TRBD2|TRBJ2-1
TGCAGTGCTAGAGGGGCTAGCGGGAATTTCTTC
CSARGASGNFF
>TRBV5-1|NA|16|TRBD1|TRBJ1-2
TGCGCCAGCAGCTTGGAGGGGACAGACCTTAACTATGGCTACACCTTC
CASSLEGTDLNYGYTF
>TRBV15|NA|20|TRBD1|TRBJ2-3
TGTGCCACCAGCAGATTCTCCTATCCCTATTGGACAGGGAGGCCAGATACGCAGTATTTT
CATSRFSYPYWTGRPDTQYF
>TRBV27|NA|18|TRBD1|TRBJ1-2
TGTGCCAGCAGTAAGTCCCCGACAGGGCTTGCGGTCAACTATGGCTACACCTTC
CASSKSPTGLAVNYGYTF
>TRBV28|NA|13|NA|TRBJ1-4
TGTGCCAGCAGTGGACGGGGTTTTGAAAAACTGTTTTTT
CASSGRGFEKLFF
>TRBV28|NA|15|NA|TRBJ1-2
TGTGCCAGCAGTTTACGGGGATCAGGCATTAATGGCTACACCTTC
CASSLRGSGINGYTF